Described below is a single T cell receptor (beta chain) sequence and its context. The antigen remains undetermined. The data were taken from a study of T-cell reconstitution after alpha-beta-depleted transplantation in children. General observations from the study: Recipient T cells and thymic progenitors that survived were the source of the high TCRbeta diversity seen at day 60 in some patients. Reports say that about two months after transplant, the alpha-beta T cells came out of several hundred graft clones that had expanded.

In germline, CDR1 is SGHRS, CDR2 YFSETQ. The V end lost 9 bases, the J end lost 1 base, and 19 bases lay between the germline ends. The length of the CDR3 is 15 residues. During its preparation, the TCRbeta library received unique molecular identifiers. TCRdb reanalysed the PCR reads using MiXCR and keeps one entry per CDR3 protein. The table shows under 750,000 distinct CDR3 sequences, with under 25% occurring only once. The source material was PBMCs, mostly from graft donor cells, sampled 360 days after TCRalphabeta/CD19-depleted stem cell transplant. The chain couples TRBV5-1 to TRBJ1-1, with D maybe TRBD1 (6 bases). The receptor's source is a boy in the first two years of life who had a stem cell transplant for acute myeloid leukemia, so the T cells may come from the graft donor. CDR3 nucleotide sequence: TGCGCCACCCGCAGGGGTGACTCGGCGAACACTGAAGCTTTCTTT. This sequence encodes CATRRGDSANTEAFF.